This TCR beta chain is from a study of blood T cell repertoires in COVID-19 (dated by TCRdb to about 2020). Study-wide context: Collaborator samples came from the United States, Italy and Spain and covered acute and convalescent phases of COVID-19. The material from the prospective study consisted of cDNA or gDNA derived from T cells, B-cell-depleted T cells, or PBMCs. Deeply sampled blood TCRbeta repertoires from subjects exposed to, actively infected with, or recovered from COVID-19 were included in the dataset. A freely available public database, intended as a resource for researchers studying the immune response to SARS-CoV-2, is where the repertoires were released. The samples were drawn from the first 160 participants of the ongoing ImmuneRACE study and from over 950 subjects provided by 6 global collaborators. The sample metadata nearly always contained a de-identified subject ID, COVID-19 status, age in years and sex. Where available, HLA class I and class II types were taken from metadata supplied by the sample provider and were not determined by assay-based typing. Points the paper makes about the study in general: How much clinical and demographic metadata was included differed by source and by participant, and the metadata was provided uncurated.

The immunoSEQ Assay, a bias-controlled multiplex PCR, was used to amplify TCRbeta CDR3 regions from genomic DNA. The original pipeline was this. Within the assay, amplification of reference gene primers was used to estimate how many nucleated cells each sample contained. To quantify the absolute abundance of each unique TCRbeta CDR3 rearrangement, sequence reads were collapsed and filtered. For each sample, productive Simpson clonality was calculated as the square root of Simpson's diversity index across productive rearrangements. What TCRdb holds here is the immuneACCESS table cut down to in-frame rearrangements. Part of the clones is not present; checked against another copy, under half of the missing clones reflect an unresolved V gene, and the others are unexplained. That table supplies the V and J calls and clone size; D and trimming were determined from the DNA. In this sample the table shows a few hundred thousand clones, about 87% of which occur a single time. Clones ranked in the top ten supply roughly 1.2% of the sample.

Details on this clone: There is no known antigen for this receptor. No quality values exist for individual bases; no much larger clone is one base distant.

Participants in the prospective study were enrolled through a virtual design, were aged about 18 to 100 years, and lived in 24 United States geographic areas. In the prospective study, participants were assigned to cohorts based on the clinical history participants reported in a screening survey and a study questionnaire. Each participant in the prospective study had whole blood, serum and a nasopharyngeal or oropharyngeal swab collected by mobile phlebotomists. Additional blood draws and questionnaires over a 2-month period could optionally be provided by prospective study participants. Prospective study blood samples were shipped either frozen or at room temperature before DNA extraction. V is reduced by 9 bases and J by 5 bases, leaving a spacing of 18 bases between them. The CDR3 holds 14 amino acids from the cysteine to the phenylalanine. Only the CDR3 DNA is retained, 42 bases long and in frame from the first base. CDR1 and CDR2 are read off the germline V gene as SGHNT and YENEEA.

The sequence joins TRBV11-3 to TRBJ2-3; a tentative D match to TRBD1 spans 6 bases. This sequence originates from a woman in her thirties or forties with acute COVID-19. Sequenced input: PBMCs or T cells enriched from blood (not recorded which). The sequence in DNA is TGTGCCAGTTCCCGGGACACCCGCGGAGATACGCAGTATTTT. Translated, it gives CASSRDTRGDTQYF.